The present TCR beta chain was sequenced within a study of T cell changes during pregnancy in multiple sclerosis. Sequencing used immunoSEQ multiplex PCR; TCRdb keeps in-frame clones, though not all of them. The sample carries around 35,000 clones, about 91% recorded once. The CDR3 runs 15 residues. The V and J ends lost 9 bases and 0 bases respectively, with 15 bases between them. Germline V gene sequence: CDR1 SGHDN, CDR2 FVKESK. This TCR was recovered from a female donor with multiple sclerosis, enrolled in a pregnancy study. The sequenced sample was CD4+ T cells from peripheral blood mononuclear cells, obtained after pregnancy. The V gene is TRBV14, the J gene TRBJ2-4; D gene unclear. CDR3 nucleotide sequence: TGTGCCAGACTCCAGTGGAGATTAGCCAAAAACATTCAGTACTTC. Amino acids: CARLQWRLAKNIQYF.